Sequencing of this T cell receptor (beta chain) was carried out in a study of identifying expanded T cells in peripheral blood. About this clone itself: Its antigen remains unidentified.

There are 14 residues in the CDR3. Trimming took off 6 bases at V and 5 bases at J, with 14 bases between the two ends. CDR1 and CDR2 (germline): MNHNS, SASEGT. Study findings and constraints: Roughly 1.2 clones differed between technical replicates, versus about 15 and 19 over time. Approximately two-week clone count variance significantly increased as total template count grew.

During the collection period, no donor immune events like infections were recorded. The method was immunoSEQ multiplex PCR; TCRdb's version includes in-frame clones alone and lacks a portion of them. The sample carries tens of thousands of clones, about 88% recorded once. The chain combines TRBV6-1 with TRBJ1-5; D possibly corresponds to TRBD1 (6 bases). Sequencing input: blood. This receptor was obtained from a person aged 18 to 70 in good health. CDR3 protein: CASSAHRVDQPQHF. The CDR3 DNA reads TGTGCCAGCAGCGCCCACAGGGTCGATCAGCCCCAGCATTTT.